This T cell receptor (beta chain) appears in the sequencing data of a study of response to subunit inactivated influenza vaccine. Points from the study as a whole: Authors suggested that a seasonal influenza vaccination recruits few new T cells each time.

TCRdb redid the calling of the RT-PCR reads with MiXCR, one entry per CDR3 protein. The sample lists 590,000 or so distinct CDR3 sequences, 12% to 15% occurring once. This clonotype was picked up many times. Its antigen is as yet unknown. The CDR3 loop spans 14 amino acids. Per germline, CDR1 SGHTA and CDR2 FQGNSA. After removal of 1 base from V and 6 bases from J, the junction contained 6 bases not matched to a gene. Source: PBMCs from blood, taken roughly 2 weeks before vaccination. This chain uses TRBV7-2 with TRBJ2-7; 7 bases map to TRBD1. This receptor was taken from a man aged 50 to 60 who received an inactivated influenza vaccine. CDR3 nucleotide sequence: TGTGCCAGCAGCTTAGGCGGCAGGGGGAGCGAGCAGTACTTC. This codes for CASSLGGRGSEQYF. Full variable domain (outside the CDR3, taken from reference TRBV7-2 and TRBJ2-7): GAGVSQSPSNKVTEKGKDVELRCDPISGHTALYWYRQSLGQGLEFLIYFQGNSAPDKSGLPSDRFSAERTGGSVSTLTIQRTQQEDSAVYLCASSLGGRGSEQYFGPGTRLTVT.